Below, 9 T cell receptor beta chains from the same sample are listed, as sequenced in a study of regulatory T cells in long-lasting Graves disease. Arm-PCR of CDR3 regions and iRepertoire HTBI primers were the basis on which TCR beta libraries were built. TCRdb re-derived calls from the multiplex PCR reads in MiXCR, one entry per CDR3 protein. The repertoire includes almost 350,000 distinct CDR3 sequences, less than 20% of them detected once, and roughly 29% sits in the top ten. The sample's time point: persistent/refractory GD, antithyroid drugs over 5 years with positive TRAb. PBMCs provided the RNA from which the TCR library was made. The sequencing here drew on peripheral blood mononuclear cells (PBMCs), taken when the disease was refractory, from a patient treated with antithyroid drugs. The receptors originated from a female donor with Graves disease.

This clonotype was recorded at least ten times. A junction end diverges from the germline sequence, so it may reflect a read error. The V gene is TRBV13, the J gene TRBJ2-7; possibly TRBD1 or TRBD2 for D (5 bases each). The CDR3 covers 13 residues. Looked up from germline, CDR1 is PRHDT and CDR2 is FYEKMQ (reference sequence). The CDR3 DNA sequence: TGTGCCAGCAGCTTAGGGCCGAGGGGATCAGCCGCATTC. Translating gives CASSLGPRGSAAF.

This clonotype appeared many times. The chain carries TRBV3-1 and TRBJ2-5; D gene uncertain. V gave up 4 bases and J gave up 7 bases, with 10 bases separating them. Germline-derived CDR1 and CDR2 are LGHDT and YNNKEL (reference sequence). This CDR3 contains 12 residues. CDR3 bases: TGTGCCAGCAGCCTACTTAGTGGGACCCAGTACTTC. Amino acids: CASSLLSGTQYF.

This clonotype was seen a few times. The rearrangement uses TRBV29-1 and TRBJ1-2, with a weak D call TRBD1 (6 bases). The V and J ends lost 4 bases and 2 bases respectively, with 29 bases between them. The CDR3 runs to 19 residues. Germline values: CDR1 SQVTM, CDR2 ANQGSEA. The CDR3 region has the DNA TGCAGCGTTGTCGTAGGTTCCATCAGGGGACCGACTGAGAACTATGGCTACACCTTC. This gives the protein CSVVVGSIRGPTENYGYTF. The full variable domain, its missing parts supplied by reference TRBV29-1 and TRBJ1-2, is SAVISQKPSRDICQRGTSLTIQCQVDSQVTMMFWYRQQPGQSLTLIATANQGSEATYESGFVIDKFPISRPNLTFSTLTVSNMSPEDSSIYLCSVVVGSIRGPTENYGYTFGSGTRLTVV.

This chain links TRBV11-2 with TRBJ2-2; TRBD2 matches at 11 bases. The CDR3 runs to 15 residues. Germline CDR1 is SGHAT and CDR2 is FQNNGV. Unmatched junction bases numbered 2, after V lost 4 bases and J lost 4 bases. CDR3 nucleotide sequence: TGTGCCAGCAGCTCTAGCGGGGGGTTCACCGGGGAGCTGTTTTTT. Its translation: CASSSSGGFTGELFF.

This clonotype has a count of ten or more. This chain links TRBV6-2 or TRBV6-3 with TRBJ1-2, with D possibly being TRBD1 (5 bases). Germline V lookup: CDR1 MNHEY, CDR2 SVGEGT. The V gene lost 0 bases and the J gene lost 8 bases, with 7 bases spanning the gap. The CDR3 covers 12 residues. CDR3: CASSYSWGGYTF. As DNA, the CDR3 is TGTGCCAGCAGTTACTCGTGGGGCGGCTACACCTTC.

This clonotype was observed many times. The chain joins TRBV6-2 or TRBV6-3 to TRBJ1-5; maybe TRBD1 (5 bases). CDR1 is MNHEY and CDR2 is SVGEGT in the germline V gene. The CDR3 runs 14 residues. Trimming took 5 bases from V and 2 from J, leaving 10 bases between them. DNA for the CDR3: TGTGCCAGCAGTCAGGGTTTTGGCAATCAGCCCCAGCATTTT. Residues: CASSQGFGNQPQHF.

This clonotype was seen many times. The chain has TRBV7-2 and TRBJ2-5; possibly TRBD1 or TRBD2 for D (6 bases each). CDR3 length: 16 residues. Trimming left V 0 bases short and J 5 bases short, with 16 bases between. CDR1 is SGHTA, CDR2 FQGNSA, per germline. The DNA for the CDR3 is TGTGCCAGCAGCTTAGCGAGGGGGGCTGGGAGGGAGACCCAGTACTTC. This encodes CASSLARGAGRETQYF.

This clonotype showed up just a few times. This chain connects TRBV7-6 to TRBJ2-7; D not certain. V was trimmed by 2 bases and J by 3 bases, leaving 14 bases between them. CDR1 and CDR2 (germline): SGHVS, FNYEAQ. The CDR3 is 15 residues long. In DNA, the CDR3 is TGTGCCAGCAGCTTAATCCCTCGGGTGGGCTACGAGCAGTACTTC. It yields the protein CASSLIPRVGYEQYF.

The chain is built from TRBV20-1 and TRBJ2-3, with 11 positions matching TRBD2. Trimming cost V 0 bases and J 1 base; bases outside gene matches: 6. Germline loops: CDR1 DFQATT, CDR2 SNEGSKA (reference sequence). The CDR3 spans 17 residues. This chain's CDR3 is CSARDRLTSGGTDTQYF. The CDR3 coding sequence is TGCAGTGCTAGAGATCGCCTGACTAGCGGGGGCACAGATACGCAGTATTTT.